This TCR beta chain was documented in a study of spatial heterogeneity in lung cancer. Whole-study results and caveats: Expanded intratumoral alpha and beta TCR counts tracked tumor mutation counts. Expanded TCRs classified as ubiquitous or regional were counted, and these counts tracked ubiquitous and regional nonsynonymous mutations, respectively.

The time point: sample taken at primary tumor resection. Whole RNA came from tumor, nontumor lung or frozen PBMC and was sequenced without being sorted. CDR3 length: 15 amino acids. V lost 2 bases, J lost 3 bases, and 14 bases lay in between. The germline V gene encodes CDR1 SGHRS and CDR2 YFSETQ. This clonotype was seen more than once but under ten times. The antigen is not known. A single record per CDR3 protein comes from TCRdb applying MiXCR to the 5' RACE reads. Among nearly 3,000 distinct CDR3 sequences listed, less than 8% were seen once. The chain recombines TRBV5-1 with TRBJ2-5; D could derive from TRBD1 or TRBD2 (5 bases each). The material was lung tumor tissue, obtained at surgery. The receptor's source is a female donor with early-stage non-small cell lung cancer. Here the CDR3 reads CASSFLGAEKETQYF. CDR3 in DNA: TGCGCCAGCAGCTTTCTCGGGGCCGAGAAAGAGACCCAGTACTTC.